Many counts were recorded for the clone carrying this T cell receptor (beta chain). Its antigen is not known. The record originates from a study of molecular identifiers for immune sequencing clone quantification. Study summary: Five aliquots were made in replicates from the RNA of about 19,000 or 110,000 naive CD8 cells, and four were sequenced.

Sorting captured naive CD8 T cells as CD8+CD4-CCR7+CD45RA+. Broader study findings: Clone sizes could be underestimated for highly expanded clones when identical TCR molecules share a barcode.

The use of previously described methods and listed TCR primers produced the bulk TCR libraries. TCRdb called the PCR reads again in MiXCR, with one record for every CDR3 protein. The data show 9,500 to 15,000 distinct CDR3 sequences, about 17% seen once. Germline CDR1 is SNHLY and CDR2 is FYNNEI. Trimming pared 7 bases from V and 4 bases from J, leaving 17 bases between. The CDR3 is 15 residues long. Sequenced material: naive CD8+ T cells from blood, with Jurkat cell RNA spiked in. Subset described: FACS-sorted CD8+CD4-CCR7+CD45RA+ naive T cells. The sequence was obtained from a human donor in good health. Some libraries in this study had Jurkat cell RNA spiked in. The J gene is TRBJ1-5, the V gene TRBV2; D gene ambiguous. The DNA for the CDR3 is TGTGCCAGCAAACCGCTCGGCGGTGGGAATCAGCCCCAGCATTTT. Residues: CASKPLGGGNQPQHF. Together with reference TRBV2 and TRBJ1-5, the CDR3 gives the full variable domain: EPEVTQTPSHQVTQMGQEVILRCVPISNHLYFYWYRQILGQKVEFLVSFYNNEISEKSEIFDDQFSVERPDGSNFTLKIRSTKLEDSAMYFCASKPLGGGNQPQHFGDGTRLSIL.